This T cell receptor beta chain was captured by sequencing in a study of tumor and adjacent non-tumor tissue in lung cancer. A modified ARM-PCR protocol with three rounds of nested PCR amplified TCRbeta. TCRdb called the multiplex PCR reads again in MiXCR, with one record for every CDR3 protein. In the table there are about 80,000 distinct CDR3 sequences, 55% to 80% of which are singletons. The CDR3 spans 13 residues. Germline lookup yields CDR1 SGHNT and CDR2 YYREEE (reference sequence). No cell sorting was done before RNA was extracted from the tissue. Notes on this clonotype: One end of the junction varies from germline; a read error may be responsible.

The chain is built from TRBV5-4 and TRBJ1-1; D unclear. Material for sequencing was lung tumor tissue. The source is a woman in her forties with non-small cell lung cancer. The CDR3 spells CAGSPAAGTEAFF. CDR3 DNA sequence: TGTGCCGGCAGCCCCGCAGCGGGCACTGAGGCTTTCTTT.